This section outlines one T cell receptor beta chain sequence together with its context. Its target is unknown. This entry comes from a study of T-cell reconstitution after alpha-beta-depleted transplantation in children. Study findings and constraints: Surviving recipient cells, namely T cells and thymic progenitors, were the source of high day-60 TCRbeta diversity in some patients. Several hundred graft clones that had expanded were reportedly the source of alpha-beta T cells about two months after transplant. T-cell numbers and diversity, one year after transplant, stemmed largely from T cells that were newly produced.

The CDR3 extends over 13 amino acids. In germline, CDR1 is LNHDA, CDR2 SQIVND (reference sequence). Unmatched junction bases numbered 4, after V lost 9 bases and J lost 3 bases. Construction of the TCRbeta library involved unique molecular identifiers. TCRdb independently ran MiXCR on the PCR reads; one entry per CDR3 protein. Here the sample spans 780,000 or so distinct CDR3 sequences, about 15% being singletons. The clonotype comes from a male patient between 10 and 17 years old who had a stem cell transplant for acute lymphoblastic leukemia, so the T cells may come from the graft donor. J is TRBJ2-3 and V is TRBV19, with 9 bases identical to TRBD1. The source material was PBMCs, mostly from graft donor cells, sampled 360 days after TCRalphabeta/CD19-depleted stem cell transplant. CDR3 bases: TGTGCCAGCGGAGGGACAGGGACAGATACGCAGTATTTT. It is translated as CASGGTGTDTQYF.